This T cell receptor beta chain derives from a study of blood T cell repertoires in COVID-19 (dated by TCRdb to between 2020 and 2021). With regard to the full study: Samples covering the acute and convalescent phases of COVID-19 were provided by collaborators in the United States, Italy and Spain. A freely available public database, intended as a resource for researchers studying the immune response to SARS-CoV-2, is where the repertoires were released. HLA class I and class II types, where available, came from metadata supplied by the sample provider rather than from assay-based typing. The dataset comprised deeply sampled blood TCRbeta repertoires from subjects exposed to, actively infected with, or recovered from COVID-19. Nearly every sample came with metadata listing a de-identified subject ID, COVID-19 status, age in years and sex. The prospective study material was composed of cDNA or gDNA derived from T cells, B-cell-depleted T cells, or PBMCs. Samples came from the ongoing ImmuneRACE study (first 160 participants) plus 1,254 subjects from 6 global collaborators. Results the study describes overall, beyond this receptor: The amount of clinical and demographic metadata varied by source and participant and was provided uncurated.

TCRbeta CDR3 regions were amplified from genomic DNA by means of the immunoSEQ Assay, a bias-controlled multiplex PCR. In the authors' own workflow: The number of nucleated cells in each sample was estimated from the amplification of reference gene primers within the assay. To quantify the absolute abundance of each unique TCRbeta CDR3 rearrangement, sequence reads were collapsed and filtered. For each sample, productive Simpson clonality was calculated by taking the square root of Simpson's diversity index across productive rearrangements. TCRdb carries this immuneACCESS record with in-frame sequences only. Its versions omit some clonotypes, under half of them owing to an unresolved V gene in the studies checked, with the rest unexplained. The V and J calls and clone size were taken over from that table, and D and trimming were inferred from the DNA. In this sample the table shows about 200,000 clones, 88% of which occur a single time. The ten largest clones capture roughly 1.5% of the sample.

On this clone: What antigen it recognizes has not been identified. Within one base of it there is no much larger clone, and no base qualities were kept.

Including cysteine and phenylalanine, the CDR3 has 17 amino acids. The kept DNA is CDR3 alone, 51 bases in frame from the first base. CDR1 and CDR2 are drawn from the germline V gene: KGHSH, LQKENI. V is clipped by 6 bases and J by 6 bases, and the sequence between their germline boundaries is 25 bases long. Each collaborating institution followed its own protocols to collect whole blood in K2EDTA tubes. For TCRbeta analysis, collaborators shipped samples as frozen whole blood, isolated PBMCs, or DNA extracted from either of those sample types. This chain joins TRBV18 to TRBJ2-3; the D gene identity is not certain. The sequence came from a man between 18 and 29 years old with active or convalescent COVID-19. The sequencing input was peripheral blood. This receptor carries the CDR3 CASSHFDSIEHFDTQYF. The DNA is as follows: TGTGCCAGCTCGCACTTTGACTCAATAGAACATTTTGATACGCAGTATTTT.